The 13 T cell receptor beta chains given below trace back to one sample, sequenced in a study of T cells in Graves' hyperthyroidism and ophthalmopathy. The CDR3 regions of TCR beta were amplified from RNA transcripts. The HTBI set primed first-round TCR CDR3 RT-PCR. TCRdb re-analysed the multiplex PCR reads in MiXCR, keeping a single row per CDR3 protein. The profile shows approximately 640,000 distinct CDR3 sequences, 15% to 20% of them singletons. Sample: blood. These receptors came from a woman between 25 and 40 years old with Graves' hyperthyroidism.

There are many counts of this clonotype. The chain carries TRBV18 and TRBJ2-3, with TRBD1 as a possible D gene (6 bases). This CDR3 region has 15 residues. V was clipped by 2 bases and J by 1 base, with 10 bases between them. The germline gives CDR1 KGHSH, CDR2 LQKENI. CDR3 region: CASSPGGIRTDTQYF. CDR3 coding DNA: TGTGCCAGCTCACCAGGGGGCATCCGCACAGATACGCAGTATTTT.

This clonotype occurred once. DNA of the CDR3: TGCGCCAGCAGCCGCGAAAGGGCAAGCTCTGGAAACACCATATATTTT. Translating it yields CASSRERASSGNTIYF. The J gene is TRBJ1-3, the V gene TRBV5-1; D unresolved. The CDR3 sequence is 16 residues long. Germline V gene sequence: CDR1 SGHRS, CDR2 YFSETQ. Deletions cut 4 bases from V and 0 bases from J, with 14 bases between.

Ten or more counts support this clonotype. This chain uses TRBV27 with TRBJ2-3; 9 bases match TRBD2. Per germline, CDR1 MNHEY and CDR2 SMNVEV (reference sequence). This CDR3 is 17 amino acids long. V shed 2 bases and J 7 bases; nucleotides not matched to a gene: 13. CDR3 sequence reads: CASSLLSFSGSMNTQYF. CDR3 DNA: TGTGCCAGCAGTTTACTATCATTTAGCGGGAGTATGAATACGCAGTATTTT.

The J gene is TRBJ1-2, the V gene TRBV6-1; D not certain. The germline V gene encodes CDR1 MNHNS and CDR2 SASEGT. This CDR3 is 12 amino acids long. Trimming shortened V by 6 bases and J by 2 bases, and 7 bases separated the two germline ends. CDR3 sequence reads: CASRDANYGYTF. The CDR3 DNA reads TGTGCCAGCAGGGACGCGAACTATGGCTACACCTTC.

J is TRBJ2-1 and V is TRBV2; 14 bases agree with TRBD2. With V trimmed by 6 bases and J by 6 bases, 10 bases remained unmatched. The CDR3 contains 17 residues. Germline V gene data show CDR1 as SNHLY and CDR2 as FYNNEI. The CDR3 bases are TGTGCCAGCAGCGCCGGGACTAGCGGGAGAGCCGCCAATGAGCAGTTCTTC. It codes for CASSAGTSGRAANEQFF.

This clonotype has ten or more counts. This chain joins TRBV2 and TRBJ2-3; D assignment may be TRBD1 or TRBD2 (5 bases each). The V end was cut by 7 bases, the J end by 0 bases, with 11 bases between. The germline gives CDR1 SNHLY, CDR2 FYNNEI. The CDR3 is made up of 14 amino acids. The CDR3 nucleotides read TGTGCCAGCAACGGGGCTTATAGCACAGATACGCAGTATTTT. The encoded protein is CASNGAYSTDTQYF. Complete variable domain (other parts from reference TRBV2 and TRBJ2-3): EPEVTQTPSHQVTQMGQEVILRCVPISNHLYFYWYRQILGQKVEFLVSFYNNEISEKSEIFDDQFSVERPDGSNFTLKIRSTKLEDSAMYFCASNGAYSTDTQYFGPGTRLTVL.

This clonotype was observed at least ten times. The V gene is TRBV9, the J gene TRBJ2-1; no reliable D call. The V gene lost 0 bases and the J gene lost 4 bases, with 8 bases spanning the gap. Germline assignment: CDR1 SGDLS and CDR2 YYNGEE. The CDR3 totals 14 residues. CDR3 sequence reads: CASSVEASYNEQFF. The CDR3 bases are TGTGCCAGCAGCGTAGAGGCCTCGTACAATGAGCAGTTCTTC. Looking up the rest from reference TRBV9 and TRBJ2-1 gives the full variable domain: DSGVTQTPKHLITATGQRVTLRCSPRSGDLSVYWYQQSLDQGLQFLIQYYNGEERAKGNILERFSAQQFPDLHSELNLSSLELGDSALYFCASSVEASYNEQFFGPGTRLTVL.

This clonotype was counted ten times or more. The rearrangement links TRBV6-2 or TRBV6-3 to TRBJ1-1, with D possibly being TRBD1 (5 bases). Germline V gene data show CDR1 as MNHEY and CDR2 as SVGEGT. Trimming left V 6 bases short and J 1 base short, with 18 bases between. This CDR3 is 16 amino acids long. CDR3 sequence reads: CASRGPLYPGNTEAFF. The CDR3 region has the DNA TGTGCCAGCAGGGGACCGTTATACCCAGGGAACACTGAAGCTTTCTTT.

This clonotype was detected a few times. The rearrangement uses TRBV27 and TRBJ2-1; the D is unclear. CDR1 is MNHEY and CDR2 is SMNVEV in the germline V gene (reference sequence). CDR3 length: 15 residues. Trimming shortened V by 8 bases and J by 6 bases, and 20 bases separated the two germline ends. In nucleotides, the CDR3 is TGTGCCAGCGCTCTCTCAGGCTCCAAAGGCAATGAGCAGTTCTTC. Translated: CASALSGSKGNEQFF.

As DNA, the CDR3 is TGCAGCGTTGAAGATTCTGGACAGGGTTATGGCTACACCTTC. Translation: CSVEDSGQGYGYTF. The V gene is TRBV29-1, the J gene TRBJ1-2; 8 bases line up with TRBD1. Losses at the gene ends were 0 bases for V and 5 bases for J; bases not matched to a gene: 5. The germline CDR1 and CDR2 sequences are SQVTM and ANQGSEA. The CDR3 is 14 amino acids.

The chain is built from TRBV30 and TRBJ1-5, with D hard to call. Germline CDR1 and CDR2: GTSNPN and SVGIG (reference sequence). Deletions cut 3 bases from V and 9 bases from J, with 12 bases between. This CDR3 spans 12 amino acids. The DNA of the CDR3 is TGTGCCTGGAGCCAGTCTAATGGGCCCCAGCATTTT. Translation: CAWSQSNGPQHF.

V usage is TRBV10-3 and J usage is TRBJ2-3; D is unresolved. CDR1 is ENHRY, CDR2 SYGVKD, per germline. V lost 4 bases, J lost 5 bases, and 4 bases lay in between. The CDR3 spans 11 residues. This CDR3 reads CAISGVDTQYF. The CDR3 nucleotides read TGTGCCATCAGTGGCGTAGATACGCAGTATTTT.

This clonotype showed up just a few times. The chain employs TRBV4-3 and TRBJ2-1; D possibly uses TRBD1 or TRBD2 (5 bases each). CDR1 LGHNA and CDR2 YSLEER come from the germline V gene. This CDR3 region has 16 residues. With 0 bases removed from V and 7 bases from J, the gap between germline ends came to 16 bases. The CDR3 spells CASSQDDRTGGNEQFF. In DNA, the CDR3 is TGCGCCAGCAGCCAAGATGACCGGACTGGGGGAAATGAGCAGTTCTTC.